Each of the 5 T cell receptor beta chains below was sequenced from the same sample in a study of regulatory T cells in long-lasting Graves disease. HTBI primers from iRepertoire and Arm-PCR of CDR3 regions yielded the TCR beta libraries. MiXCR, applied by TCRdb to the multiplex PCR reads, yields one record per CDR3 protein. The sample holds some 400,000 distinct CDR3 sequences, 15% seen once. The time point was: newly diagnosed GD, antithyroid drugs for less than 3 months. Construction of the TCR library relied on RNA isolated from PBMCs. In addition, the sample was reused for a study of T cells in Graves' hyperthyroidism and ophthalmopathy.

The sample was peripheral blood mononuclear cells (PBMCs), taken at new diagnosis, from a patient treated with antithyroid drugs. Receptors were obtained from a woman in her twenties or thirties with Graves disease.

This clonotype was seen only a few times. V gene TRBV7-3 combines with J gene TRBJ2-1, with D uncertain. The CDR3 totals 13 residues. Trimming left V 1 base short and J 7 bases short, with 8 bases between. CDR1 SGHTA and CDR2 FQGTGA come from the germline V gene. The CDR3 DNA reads TGTGCCAGCAGCTTAAGGGTAGCAAATGAGCAGTTCTTC. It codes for CASSLRVANEQFF.

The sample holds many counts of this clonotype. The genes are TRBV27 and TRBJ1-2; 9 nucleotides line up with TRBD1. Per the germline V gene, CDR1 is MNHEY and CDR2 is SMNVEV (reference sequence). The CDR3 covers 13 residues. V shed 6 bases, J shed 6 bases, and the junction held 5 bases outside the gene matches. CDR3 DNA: TGTGCCAGCAGCCTCAGACAGGGGGATGGCTACACCTTC. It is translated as CASSLRQGDGYTF.

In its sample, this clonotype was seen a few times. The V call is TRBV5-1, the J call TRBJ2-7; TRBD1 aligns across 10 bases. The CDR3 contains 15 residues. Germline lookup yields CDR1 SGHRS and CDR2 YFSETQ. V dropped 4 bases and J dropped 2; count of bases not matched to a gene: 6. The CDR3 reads CASSPEGTGAYEQYF. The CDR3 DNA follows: TGCGCCAGCAGCCCGGAGGGGACAGGGGCCTACGAGCAGTACTTC.

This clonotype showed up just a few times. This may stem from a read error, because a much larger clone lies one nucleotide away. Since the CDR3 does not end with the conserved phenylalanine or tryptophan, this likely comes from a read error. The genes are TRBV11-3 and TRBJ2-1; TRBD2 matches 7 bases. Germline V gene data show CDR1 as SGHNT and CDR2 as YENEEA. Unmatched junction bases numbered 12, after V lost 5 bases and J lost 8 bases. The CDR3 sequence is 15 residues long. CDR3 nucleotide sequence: TGTGCCAGCAGCCAATCCGCGGGAGCGGCCCATGAGCAGTTCTGC. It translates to CASSQSAGAAHEQFC.

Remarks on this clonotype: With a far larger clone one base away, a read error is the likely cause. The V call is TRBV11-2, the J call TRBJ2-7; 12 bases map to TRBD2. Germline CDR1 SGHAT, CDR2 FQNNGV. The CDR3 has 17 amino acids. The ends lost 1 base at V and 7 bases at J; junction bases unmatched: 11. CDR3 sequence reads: CASSLGPRLAGDNEQYF. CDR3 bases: TGTGCCAGCAGCTTAGGCCCCCGACTAGCGGGGGACAATGAGCAGTACTTC.